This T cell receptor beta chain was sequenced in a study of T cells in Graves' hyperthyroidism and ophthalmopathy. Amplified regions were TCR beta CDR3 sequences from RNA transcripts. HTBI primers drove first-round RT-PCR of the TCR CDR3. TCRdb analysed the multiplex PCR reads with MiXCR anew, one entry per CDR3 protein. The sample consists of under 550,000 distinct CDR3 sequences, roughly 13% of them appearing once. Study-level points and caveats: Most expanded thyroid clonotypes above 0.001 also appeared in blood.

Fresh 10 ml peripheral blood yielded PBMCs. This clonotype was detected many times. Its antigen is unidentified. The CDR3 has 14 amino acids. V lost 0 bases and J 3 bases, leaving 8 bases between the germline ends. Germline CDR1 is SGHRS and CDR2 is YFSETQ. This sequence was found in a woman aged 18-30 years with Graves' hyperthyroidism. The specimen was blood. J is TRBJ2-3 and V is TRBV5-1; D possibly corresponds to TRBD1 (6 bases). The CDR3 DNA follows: TGCGCCAGCAGCTTGGTACAGGGTACAGATACGCAGTATTTT. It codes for CASSLVQGTDTQYF.